Listed below are T cell receptor beta chains from one sample, sequenced in a study of T cell responses to AZD1222 COVID-19 vaccine. The table came from immunoSEQ multiplex PCR; TCRdb's copy has only in-frame clones and leaves some out. This table holds around 99,000 clones, 70% to 90% found once. The sample consisted of peripheral blood, taken on day 0 of AZD1222 vaccination. These receptor sequences come from an adult in good health. Both conserved end residues are part of each CDR3. The D gene is left open where the match is weak. The size entry is marked missing in some rows and otherwise reads once, few, many or a size class.

v_call	j_call	d_call	clone_size	cdr3_aa	cdr3_nt
TRBV5-1	TRBJ2-5	TRBD1	NA	CASSSGQGAETQYF	TGCGCCAGCAGCTCGGGACAGGGGGCCGAGACCCAGTACTTC
TRBV7-3	TRBJ1-4	TRBD1	NA	CASSPFPGQGNEKLFF	TGTGCCAGCAGCCCCTTCCCGGGACAGGGTAATGAAAAACTGTTTTTT
TRBV7-9	TRBJ1-1	TRBD1	NA	CASSFRQGSTEAFF	TGTGCCAGCAGCTTTAGACAGGGGTCCACTGAAGCTTTCTTT
TRBV30	TRBJ1-2	NA	NA	CAWRHTTGSYGYTF	TGTGCCTGGAGGCATACCACGGGGTCCTATGGCTACACCTTC
TRBV24-1	TRBJ2-1	TRBD2	NA	CATKGRGLLAGGGYWEQFF	TGTGCCACCAAGGGAAGGGGGCTTCTAGCGGGAGGTGGATATTGGGAGCAGTTCTTC
TRBV9	TRBJ1-5	NA	few	CASSVAENQPQHF	TGTGCCAGCAGCGTAGCCGAAAATCAGCCCCAGCATTTT
TRBV19	TRBJ2-3	NA	NA	CASSTRADTQYF	TGTGCCAGTAGTACCCGGGCAGATACGCAGTATTTT
TRBV4-2	TRBJ2-3	NA	NA	CASSLNRDTQYF	TGTGCCAGCAGCCTTAATCGCGATACGCAGTATTTT
TRBV30	TRBJ2-7	NA	NA	CAWSVINYEQYF	TGTGCCTGGAGTGTAATAAATTACGAGCAGTACTTC
TRBV5-4	TRBJ2-1	NA	NA	CASSITAGTLYNEQFF	TGTGCCAGCAGCATAACAGCCGGGACTCTTTACAATGAGCAGTTCTTC
TRBV6-5	TRBJ2-1	NA	NA	CASGTRSEQFF	TGTGCCAGCGGGACGAGAAGTGAGCAGTTCTTC
TRBV19	TRBJ1-6	TRBD1	NA	CASSARGQGNSPLHF	TGTGCCAGTAGCGCCCGCGGACAGGGAAATTCACCCCTCCACTTT
TRBV4-2	TRBJ1-5	NA	few	CASSLKGDNQPQHF	TGTGCCAGCAGCTTGAAGGGGGATAATCAGCCCCAGCATTTT
TRBV7-2	TRBJ1-1	NA	NA	CASSLSQGPPAFF	TGTGCCAGCAGCTTATCCCAGGGGCCCCCAGCTTTCTTT
TRBV18	TRBJ1-1	NA	NA	CAARVATEAFF	TGTGCCGCCCGGGTGGCCACTGAAGCTTTCTTT
TRBV11-2	TRBJ2-5	TRBD2	NA	CASSLNPSGGWETQYF	TGTGCCAGCAGCTTAAACCCTAGCGGGGGGTGGGAGACCCAGTACTTC
TRBV12-3/TRBV12-4	TRBJ2-5	TRBD1	once	CASGQGFGTQYF	TGTGCCAGCGGACAGGGTTTTGGGACCCAGTACTTC
TRBV2	TRBJ1-1	NA	NA	CASSERGGGAAEAFF	TGTGCCAGCAGTGAAAGAGGGGGTGGGGCCGCTGAAGCTTTCTTT
TRBV7-2	TRBJ1-4	NA	NA	CASSETAATNEKLFF	TGTGCCAGCAGCGAAACAGCCGCAACTAATGAAAAACTGTTTTTT
TRBV6-4	TRBJ1-6	TRBD1	few	CASSDPPGQLSYNSPLHF	TGTGCCAGCAGTGACCCACCGGGACAGCTCTCCTATAATTCACCCCTCCACTTT
TRBV7-2	TRBJ2-2	NA	NA	CASSPDRFTGELFF	TGTGCCAGCAGCCCCGACAGGTTTACCGGGGAGCTGTTTTTT
TRBV27	TRBJ1-1	NA	NA	CASSLYRQNTEAFF	TGTGCCAGCAGTTTATACCGGCAGAACACTGAAGCTTTCTTT
TRBV12-5	TRBJ2-5	TRBD1	NA	CASGLATGGTETQYF	TGTGCTAGTGGTTTGGCGACAGGGGGCACAGAGACCCAGTACTTC
TRBV7-2	TRBJ2-1	NA	few	CASSLARGTNEQFF	TGTGCCAGCAGCTTAGCGCGCGGGACAAATGAGCAGTTCTTC
TRBV7-3	TRBJ2-1	TRBD2	NA	CASSLGLAGVVEQFF	TGTGCCAGCAGCTTAGGACTAGCGGGAGTGGTTGAGCAGTTCTTC
TRBV5-1	TRBJ1-4	TRBD1	NA	CASRGQQGAPNEKLFF	TGCGCCAGCAGAGGCCAACAGGGGGCGCCTAATGAAAAACTGTTTTTT
TRBV5-1	TRBJ2-7	NA	NA	CASSLEGRRSYEQYF	TGCGCCAGCAGCTTAGAGGGACGTCGTTCCTACGAGCAGTACTTC
TRBV5-4	TRBJ1-1	TRBD1	NA	CASSSYRGMNTEAFF	TGTGCCAGCAGCTCCTACAGGGGCATGAACACTGAAGCTTTCTTT
TRBV5-3	TRBJ1-3	NA	NA	CARRQAIKGGGNTIYF	TGTGCCAGAAGGCAGGCTATCAAAGGTGGTGGAAACACCATATATTTT
TRBV7-2	TRBJ2-1	TRBD2	NA	CASTERASGSNEQFF	TGTGCCAGCACCGAGAGGGCTAGCGGGAGTAATGAGCAGTTCTTC
TRBV24-1	TRBJ2-3	TRBD2	NA	CATSASELAGAPFTDTQYF	TGTGCCACCAGTGCCTCGGAGCTAGCGGGGGCACCTTTTACAGATACGCAGTATTTT
TRBV5-1	TRBJ1-5	NA	NA	CASSLAPQGSNQPQHF	TGCGCCAGCAGCTTGGCCCCGCAGGGTAGCAATCAGCCCCAGCATTTT
TRBV7-9	TRBJ2-1	NA	NA	CASSLVGIEQFF	TGTGCCAGCAGCTTAGTCGGGATTGAGCAGTTCTTC
TRBV11-2	TRBJ2-5	TRBD1	NA	CASSPPGQGKETQYF	TGTGCCAGCAGTCCGCCGGGACAGGGAAAAGAGACCCAGTACTTC
TRBV7-8	TRBJ1-2	NA	NA	CASSLGHRDYGYTF	TGTGCCAGCAGCTTAGGGCACAGGGACTATGGCTACACCTTC
TRBV5-1	TRBJ1-2	NA	NA	CASSLDGTNEIANYGYTF	TGCGCCAGCAGCTTGGACGGGACAAACGAAATAGCTAACTATGGCTACACCTTC
TRBV11-2	TRBJ2-1	TRBD2	once	CASSLTQAGWYNEQFF	TGTGCCAGCAGCTTAACCCAAGCGGGATGGTACAATGAGCAGTTCTTC
TRBV5-4	TRBJ1-2	NA	NA	CASSLPAGNGYTF	TGTGCCAGCAGCTTACCTGCGGGAAATGGCTACACCTTC
TRBV19	TRBJ1-2	NA	NA	CASSTASGTRSYTF	TGTGCCAGTAGTACCGCCTCCGGGACAAGGTCGTACACCTTC
TRBV19	TRBJ1-1	TRBD1	NA	CASSTNRGQAEAFF	TGTGCCAGTAGTACTAACAGGGGGCAGGCTGAAGCTTTCTTT
TRBV6-4	TRBJ1-2	TRBD1	NA	CASSPGTGKFGYTF	TGTGCCAGCAGCCCGGGGACAGGGAAGTTTGGCTACACCTTC
TRBV15	TRBJ2-3	NA	NA	CATSIAADTQYF	TGTGCCACCAGCATTGCAGCAGATACGCAGTATTTT
TRBV6-1	TRBJ1-5	NA	NA	CASSEYSALSNQPQHF	TGTGCCAGCAGTGAATACTCAGCTTTGAGCAATCAGCCCCAGCATTTT
TRBV5-4	TRBJ1-2	TRBD1	NA	CASSLGAAHRNRGYGYTF	TGTGCCAGCAGCTTGGGCGCTGCCCACAGGAACAGGGGGTATGGCTACACCTTC
TRBV7-9	TRBJ1-1	TRBD1	NA	CASSDLTGGWTEAFF	TGTGCCAGCAGCGATTTGACAGGGGGCTGGACTGAAGCTTTCTTT
TRBV4-3	TRBJ1-1	NA	NA	CASSQDGWAGVAFF	TGCGCCAGCAGCCAAGACGGGTGGGCAGGCGTTGCTTTCTTT
TRBV7-7	TRBJ2-5	NA	once	CASSLAGRVEETQYF	TGTGCCAGCAGCTTAGCGGGCAGGGTTGAGGAGACCCAGTACTTC
TRBV6-2/TRBV6-3	TRBJ2-5	TRBD1	NA	CASSRQGWVETQYF	TGTGCCAGCAGTCGACAGGGTTGGGTAGAGACCCAGTACTTC
TRBV7-3	TRBJ2-1	NA	NA	CASSLIRGGSYNEQFF	TGTGCCAGCAGCTTAATAAGGGGTGGATCCTACAATGAGCAGTTCTTC
TRBV14	TRBJ1-1	NA	NA	CASSTGPMSVGNTEAFF	TGTGCCAGCAGCACCGGGCCCATGTCGGTTGGGAACACTGAAGCTTTCTTT